This T cell receptor beta chain appears in the sequencing data of a study of T cell responses to AZD1222 COVID-19 vaccine. Study findings and constraints: Increased Spike-specific TCR breadth and depth were observed after two AZD1222 doses.

On this clone: Its cognate antigen is unknown.

The protocol was immunoSEQ multiplex PCR, while the TCRdb copy is restricted to in-frame clones and leaves out a portion. The data show approximately 92,000 clones, about nine tenths seen once. The TCR comes from an adult in good health. The material sequenced was peripheral blood, taken on day 0 of AZD1222 vaccination.

CDR3 sequence: CASSGKQGADTEAFF. CDR3 in DNA: TGTGCCAGCAGCGGGAAACAGGGGGCCGACACTGAAGCTTTCTTT. The chain has TRBV5-4 and TRBJ1-1; 9 nucleotides align to TRBD1. Germline lookup yields CDR1 SGHNT and CDR2 YYREEE (reference sequence). J was trimmed by 3 bases and V by 4 bases; bases with no gene match: 7. This CDR3 contains 15 residues.